This T cell receptor beta chain was identified in a study of T cells in Graves' hyperthyroidism and ophthalmopathy. Whole-study findings and limits: Ophthalmopathy was predicted by the model a median of 6.5 months ahead of onset. The majority of expanded thyroid clonotypes above 0.001 also appeared in blood.

RNA transcripts yielded amplified TCR beta CDR3 regions. First-round RT-PCR targeting the TCR CDR3 was performed with the HTBI primer set. TCRdb independently ran MiXCR on the multiplex PCR reads; one entry per CDR3 protein. The sample includes a few hundred thousand distinct CDR3 sequences, 11% to 15% seen only once; the top ten take 5% to 7%. V lost 5 bases to trimming and J lost 8 bases; unmatched junction nucleotides: 5. The CDR3 is 12 residues long. CDR1 and CDR2 from the germline V gene are MNHNS and SASEGT. Ten or more counts support this clonotype. Its antigen is not known. The receptor was isolated from a woman aged 25 to 39 with Graves' hyperthyroidism that later progressed to Graves' ophthalmopathy. V and J are TRBV6-1 and TRBJ1-1; 7 bases align to TRBD1. Sequencing was done on a sample of blood. In nucleotides, the CDR3 is TGTGCCAGCAGTTTGACAGGGCTCGAAGCTTTCTTT. Encoded protein: CASSLTGLEAFF.